This is a list of T cell receptor beta chains from one sample in a study of T cell changes during pregnancy in multiple sclerosis. The method was immunoSEQ multiplex PCR; TCRdb's version includes in-frame clones alone and lacks a portion of them. The repertoire holds about 99,000 clones, roughly nine tenths seen once, with more than 0.85% in the top ten. Sequenced here: peripheral blood, sampled after pregnancy. These receptors were obtained from a female donor with multiple sclerosis, enrolled in a pregnancy study. CDR3s include the opening cysteine and the closing phenylalanine or tryptophan. D genes are given only for firm matches. Clone sizes are given selectively: once, few, many, or a class where the clone is expanded.

J gene	clone size	D gene	V gene	CDR3 DNA	CDR3 protein
TRBJ2-7	.	TRBD1	TRBV19	TGTGCCAGTAGTATACCGGGACAGGGAACCTACGAGCAGTACTTC	CASSIPGQGTYEQYF
TRBJ1-1	.	.	TRBV18	TGTGCCAGCTCCGAGACAAACATGAACACTGAAGCTTTCTTT	CASSETNMNTEAFF
TRBJ1-6	.	.	TRBV7-9	TGTGCCAGCAGCTTAGATCGGGAGAATTCACCCCTCCACTTT	CASSLDRENSPLHF
TRBJ2-1	.	TRBD2	TRBV5-1	TGCGCCAGCAGCTTGGAACCAAGCGGGAGGGCCTATAATGAGCAGTTCTTC	CASSLEPSGRAYNEQFF
TRBJ1-2	.	.	TRBV5-1	TGCGCCAGCAGCTCGACCGGGGGGCTAGGTGACTATGGCTACACCTTC	CASSSTGGLGDYGYTF
TRBJ2-3	.	TRBD2	TRBV7-9	TGTGCCAGCAGCTCCCCCCGGATGGGGGGGAGCACAGATACGCAGTATTTT	CASSSPRMGGSTDTQYF
TRBJ1-1	.	.	TRBV28	TGTGCCAGCAGTTCCGGGTCTACCACTGAAGCTTTCTTT	CASSSGSTTEAFF
TRBJ2-7	.	.	TRBV2	TGTGCCAGCAGTCCCCAGACTTTAAGGCGGATCCACGAGCAGTACTTC	CASSPQTLRRIHEQYF
TRBJ1-2	.	TRBD1	TRBV5-4	TGTGCCAGCAGTTTCGACAGGGGATATGGCTACACCTTC	CASSFDRGYGYTF
TRBJ1-1	.	TRBD1	TRBV10-1	TGCGCCCTGCGAGGGGGTAGGTGGACAGGGGAGGTTCTCGCCCACTTT	CALRGGRWTGEVLAHF
TRBJ1-2	.	TRBD1	TRBV11-2	TGTGCCAGCAGCACCCTGGGGACAGGGACTTGGCAGGGCTACACCTTC	CASSTLGTGTWQGYTF
TRBJ2-2	once	.	TRBV19	TGTGCCAGTAGGGTTCAGGGAAACACCGGGGAGCTGTTTTTT	CASRVQGNTGELFF
TRBJ1-3	.	TRBD1	TRBV18	TGTGCCAGCTCACCATTACCGGGACAGCCTCAACCCTCTGGAAACACCATATATTTT	CASSPLPGQPQPSGNTIYF
TRBJ2-1	.	TRBD1	TRBV28	TGTGCCAGCAGTAAGATTAGGACAGGCGGGTCCTACAATGAGCAGTTCTTC	CASSKIRTGGSYNEQFF
TRBJ2-1	.	.	TRBV5-1	TGCGCCAGCAGCTTGGCTACAGCGGCAGGTGAGCAGTTCTTC	CASSLATAAGEQFF
TRBJ1-2	.	TRBD1	TRBV11-2	TGTGCCAGCAGCCCCGCCGGGACAGGGGGCATTAACTATAGCTACACCTTC	CASSPAGTGGINYSYTF
TRBJ1-2	.	.	TRBV6-5	TGTGCCAGCAGTTACCCCCTTTCCGGCTACACCTTC	CASSYPLSGYTF
TRBJ2-1	.	.	TRBV15	TGTGCCACCAGCACGAGCTCCTACAATGAGCAGTTCTTC	CATSTSSYNEQFF
TRBJ2-3	.	TRBD2	TRBV10-3	TGTGCCATCAATGGGGGCGCTAGCGGGAGTAGGGCAGATACGCAGTATTTT	CAINGGASGSRADTQYF
TRBJ1-4	.	TRBD1	TRBV7-2	TGTGCCAGCAGCGTCCGGGACAGGGTTTTCCCTAGTCGGGAAAAACTGTTTTTT	CASSVRDRVFPSREKLFF
TRBJ2-7	.	.	TRBV5-1	TGCGCCAGCAGCTTGGCCCCCCCGGGAGTCACCTACGAGCAGTACTTC	CASSLAPPGVTYEQYF
TRBJ1-1	.	.	TRBV6-1	TGTGCCAGCAGGGGGGGGGACACATATTCCACTGAAGCTTTCTTT	CASRGGDTYSTEAFF
TRBJ1-4	.	.	TRBV9	TGTGCCAGCAGCCCCCAGGGACTGGTTAATGAAAAACTGTTTTTT	CASSPQGLVNEKLFF
TRBJ2-3	.	.	TRBV7-9	TGTGCCAGCAGCTTGATTGCTGACAGTCCTAGCACAGATACGCAGTATTTT	CASSLIADSPSTDTQYF
TRBJ1-5	.	.	TRBV21-1	TGTGCCAGCAGCAAAGTTAGGTGCAGGGGCTTAGGGCAGCCCCAGCATTTT	CASSKVRCRGLGQPQHF
TRBJ2-3	.	.	TRBV14	TGTGCCAGCAGCCCTGGCCCATGGAGCGATACGCAGTATTTT	CASSPGPWSDTQYF
TRBJ2-3	.	.	TRBV4-3	TGCGCCAGCAGCCAAGAACCGCGGCGGTTCACAGATACGCAGTATTTT	CASSQEPRRFTDTQYF
TRBJ1-4	.	.	TRBV15	TGTGCCACCAGCTCCCCCCCGGGTGAAAAACTGTTTTTT	CATSSPPGEKLFF
TRBJ2-3	.	.	TRBV6-1	TGTGCCAGCAGAGCGGGTTGGGACACAGATACGCAGTATTTT	CASRAGWDTDTQYF
TRBJ2-3	.	.	TRBV7-9	TGTGCCAGCAGCCGCGGGGACAGCATAACAGATACGCAGTATTTT	CASSRGDSITDTQYF
TRBJ2-3	.	TRBD1	TRBV19	TGTGCCAGTAACGGGGGACAGGGGGATAACACAGATACGCAGTATTTT	CASNGGQGDNTDTQYF
TRBJ1-2	.	TRBD1	TRBV28	TGTGCCAGCAGTCCAGGGGGCGAGATCTATGGCTACACCTTC	CASSPGGEIYGYTF
TRBJ2-7	.	TRBD2	TRBV4-1	TGCGCCAGCAGCCAGGGTCGGGGGGGCTCCTACGAGCAGTACTTC	CASSQGRGGSYEQYF
TRBJ2-1	.	TRBD2	TRBV7-9	TGTGCCAGCAGCATGGGGACTAGCGGGAACAATGAGCAGTTCTTC	CASSMGTSGNNEQFF
TRBJ2-7	.	.	TRBV7-9	TGTGCCAGCAGCTTAGTACTCGACTACGAGCAGTACTTC	CASSLVLDYEQYF
TRBJ2-5	.	.	TRBV9	TGTGCCAGCAGCGTAGACGGGGAGAGGGAGACCCAGTACTTC	CASSVDGERETQYF
TRBJ2-1	.	TRBD2	TRBV6-1	TGTGCCAGCAGTGGCCTAGCGGGGGGCTACAATGAGCAGTTCTTC	CASSGLAGGYNEQFF
TRBJ2-7	.	.	TRBV5-4	TGTGCCAGCAGCTTGGGCTCAGGGTTGGAGCAGTACTTC	CASSLGSGLEQYF
TRBJ2-1	.	TRBD1	TRBV29-1	TGCAGCGTGGACAGGGAAAGGAATGAGCAGTTCTTC	CSVDRERNEQFF
TRBJ2-1	.	.	TRBV5-4	TGTGCCAGCAGCTTTAGCCGAGCGGCCAATGAGCAGTTCTTC	CASSFSRAANEQFF